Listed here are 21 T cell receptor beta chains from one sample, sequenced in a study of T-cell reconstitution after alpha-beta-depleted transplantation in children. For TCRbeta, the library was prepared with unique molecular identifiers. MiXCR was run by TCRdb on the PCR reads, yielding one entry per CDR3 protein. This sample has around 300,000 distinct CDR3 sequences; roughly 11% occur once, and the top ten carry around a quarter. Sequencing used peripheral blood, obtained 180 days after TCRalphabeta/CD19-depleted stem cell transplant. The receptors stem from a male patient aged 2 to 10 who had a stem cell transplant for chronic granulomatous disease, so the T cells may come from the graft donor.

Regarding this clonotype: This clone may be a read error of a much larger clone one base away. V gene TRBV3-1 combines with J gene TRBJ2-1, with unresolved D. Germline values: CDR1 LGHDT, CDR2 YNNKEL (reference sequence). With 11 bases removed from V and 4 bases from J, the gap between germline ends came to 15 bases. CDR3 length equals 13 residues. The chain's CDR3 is CAGKHIGYNEQFF. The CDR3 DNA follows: TGTGCCGGCAAACATATAGGTTACAATGAGCAGTTCTTC.

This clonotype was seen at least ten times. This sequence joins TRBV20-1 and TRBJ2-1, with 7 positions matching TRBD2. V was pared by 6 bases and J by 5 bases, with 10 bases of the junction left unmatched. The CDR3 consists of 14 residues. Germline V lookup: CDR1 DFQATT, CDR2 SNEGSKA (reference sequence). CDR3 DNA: TGCAGTGCACCAGGGAGGGCCGGGAACAATGAGCAGTTCTTC. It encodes CSAPGRAGNNEQFF.

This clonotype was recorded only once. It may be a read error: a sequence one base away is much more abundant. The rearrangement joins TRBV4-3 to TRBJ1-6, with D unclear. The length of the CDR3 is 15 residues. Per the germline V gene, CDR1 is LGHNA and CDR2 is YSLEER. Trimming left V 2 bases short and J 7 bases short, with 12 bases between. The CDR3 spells CASSQRHIFNSPLHF. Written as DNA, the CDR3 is TGCGCCAGCAGCCAACGACATATATTCAATTCACCCCTCCACTTT.

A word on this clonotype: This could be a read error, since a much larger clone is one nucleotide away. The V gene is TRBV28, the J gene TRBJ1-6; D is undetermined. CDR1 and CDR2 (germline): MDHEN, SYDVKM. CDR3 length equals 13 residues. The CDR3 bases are TGTGCCAGCAGTTCGGGGTTAAATTCACCCCTCCGCTTT. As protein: CASSSGLNSPLRF.

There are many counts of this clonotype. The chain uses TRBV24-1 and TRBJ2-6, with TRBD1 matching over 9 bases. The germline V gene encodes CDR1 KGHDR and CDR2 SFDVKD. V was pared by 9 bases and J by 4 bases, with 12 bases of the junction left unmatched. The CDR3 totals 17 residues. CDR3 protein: CATLSRDRASGANVLTF. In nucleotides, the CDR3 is TGTGCCACCCTGTCCCGGGACAGGGCTTCCGGGGCCAACGTCCTGACTTTC.

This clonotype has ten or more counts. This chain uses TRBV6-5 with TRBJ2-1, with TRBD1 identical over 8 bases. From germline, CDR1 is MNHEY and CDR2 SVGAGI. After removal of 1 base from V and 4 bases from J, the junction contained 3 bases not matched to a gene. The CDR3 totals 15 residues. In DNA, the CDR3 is TGTGCCAGCAGTTACTTGGGACAGGAGTACAATGAGCAGTTCTTC. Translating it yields CASSYLGQEYNEQFF.

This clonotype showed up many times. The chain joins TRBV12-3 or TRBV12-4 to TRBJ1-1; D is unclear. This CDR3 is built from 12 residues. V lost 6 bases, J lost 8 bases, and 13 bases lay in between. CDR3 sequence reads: CASSFTWEEAFF. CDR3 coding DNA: TGTGCCAGCAGCTTCACATGGGAGGAAGCTTTCTTT.

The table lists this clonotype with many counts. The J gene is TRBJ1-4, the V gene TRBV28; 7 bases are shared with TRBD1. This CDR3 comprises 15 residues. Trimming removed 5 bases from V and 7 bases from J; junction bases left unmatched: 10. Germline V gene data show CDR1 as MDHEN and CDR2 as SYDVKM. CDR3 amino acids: CASSPGDRDSEKLFF. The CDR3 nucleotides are TGTGCCAGCAGTCCAGGGGACCGGGACAGTGAAAAACTGTTTTTT.

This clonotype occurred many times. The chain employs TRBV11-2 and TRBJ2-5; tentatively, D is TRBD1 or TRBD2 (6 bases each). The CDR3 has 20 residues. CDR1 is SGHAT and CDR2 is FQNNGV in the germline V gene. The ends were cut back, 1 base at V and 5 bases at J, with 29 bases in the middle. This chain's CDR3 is CASSLGVPRSWMGGLETQYF. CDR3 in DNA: TGTGCCAGCAGCTTAGGAGTTCCGCGTTCTTGGATGGGGGGCCTGGAGACCCAGTACTTC.

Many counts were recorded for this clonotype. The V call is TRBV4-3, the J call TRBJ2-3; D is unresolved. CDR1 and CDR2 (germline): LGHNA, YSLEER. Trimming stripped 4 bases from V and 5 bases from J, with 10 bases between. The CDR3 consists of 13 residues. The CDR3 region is CASSPTRRDTQYF. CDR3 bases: TGCGCCAGCAGCCCGACCCGGAGAGATACGCAGTATTTT.

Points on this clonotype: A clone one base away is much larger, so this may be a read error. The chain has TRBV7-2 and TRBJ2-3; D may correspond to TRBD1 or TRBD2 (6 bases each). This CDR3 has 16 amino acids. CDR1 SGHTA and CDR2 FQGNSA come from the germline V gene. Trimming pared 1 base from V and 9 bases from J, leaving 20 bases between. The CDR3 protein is CASSLDRGQAPGTQYF. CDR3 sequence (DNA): TGTGCCAGCAGCTTAGATCGGGGGCAGGCCCCAGGAACGCAGTATTTT.

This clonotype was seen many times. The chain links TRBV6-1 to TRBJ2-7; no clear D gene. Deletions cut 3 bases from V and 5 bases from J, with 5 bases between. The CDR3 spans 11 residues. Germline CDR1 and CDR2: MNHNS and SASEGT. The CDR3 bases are TGTGCCAGCAGTGAGGGCCACGAGCAGTACTTC. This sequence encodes CASSEGHEQYF.

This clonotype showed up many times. DNA for the CDR3: TGTGCCAGCCCCAAGAGGGGGGCCAACGTCCTGACTTTC. Translated: CASPKRGANVLTF. This sequence joins TRBV6-2 or TRBV6-3 and TRBJ2-6; D is unclear. CDR3 size: 13 residues. V was clipped by 8 bases and J by 4 bases, with 9 bases between them. Germline CDR1 and CDR2: MNHEY and SVGEGT.

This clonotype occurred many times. The CDR3 nucleotides read TGTGCCAGCAGTCGAGACAGGGGGGGCAATCAGCCCCAGCATTTT. It specifies CASSRDRGGNQPQHF. The rearrangement joins TRBV6-5 to TRBJ1-5; 9 bases agree with TRBD1. Trimming at V came to 5 bases and at J to 2 bases, leaving 4 bases not matched to a gene. Germline V gene lookup returns CDR1 MNHEY and CDR2 SVGAGI. CDR3 length equals 15 residues.

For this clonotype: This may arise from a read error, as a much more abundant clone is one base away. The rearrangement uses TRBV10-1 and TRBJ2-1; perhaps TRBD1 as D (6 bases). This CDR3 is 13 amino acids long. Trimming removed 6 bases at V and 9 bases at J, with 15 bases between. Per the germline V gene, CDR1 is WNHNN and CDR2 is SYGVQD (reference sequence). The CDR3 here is CASSQYRVCEQFF. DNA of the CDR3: TGCGCCAGCAGCCAATACAGGGTTTGTGAGCAGTTCTTC.

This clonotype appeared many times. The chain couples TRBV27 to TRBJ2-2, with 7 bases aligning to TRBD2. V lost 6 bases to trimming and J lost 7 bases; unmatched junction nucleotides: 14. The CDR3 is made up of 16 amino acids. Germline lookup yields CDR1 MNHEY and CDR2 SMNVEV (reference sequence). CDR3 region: CASSVAGTTYIGELFF. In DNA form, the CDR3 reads TGTGCCAGCAGCGTAGCCGGGACTACATACATCGGGGAGCTGTTTTTT.

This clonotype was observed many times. CDR3 residues: CASSQTRRNPYEQYF. In DNA, the CDR3 is TGCGCCAGCAGCCAAACAAGACGTAACCCCTACGAGCAGTACTTC. The chain is built from TRBV4-1 and TRBJ2-7; D ambiguous. CDR3 size: 15 residues. With 2 bases removed from V and 2 bases from J, the gap between germline ends came to 13 bases. Germline assignment: CDR1 MGHRA and CDR2 YSYEKL.

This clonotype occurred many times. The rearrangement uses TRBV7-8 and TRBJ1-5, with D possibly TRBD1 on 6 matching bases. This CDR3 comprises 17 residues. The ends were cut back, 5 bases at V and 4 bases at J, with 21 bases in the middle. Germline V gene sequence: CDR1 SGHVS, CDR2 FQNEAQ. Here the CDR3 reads CASSPPGAGWLNQPQHF. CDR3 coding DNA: TGTGCCAGCAGCCCACCAGGGGCAGGGTGGTTGAATCAGCCCCAGCATTTT. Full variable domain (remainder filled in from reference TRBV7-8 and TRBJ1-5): GAGVSQSPRYKVAKRGQDVALRCDPISGHVSLFWYQQALGQGPEFLTYFQNEAQLDKSGLPSDRFFAERPEGSVSTLKIQRTQQEDSAVYLCASSPPGAGWLNQPQHFGDGTRLSIL.

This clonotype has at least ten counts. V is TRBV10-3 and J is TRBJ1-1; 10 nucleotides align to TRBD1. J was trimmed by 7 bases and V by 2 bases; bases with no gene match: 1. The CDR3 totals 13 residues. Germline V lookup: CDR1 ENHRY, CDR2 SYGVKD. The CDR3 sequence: CAISEGTGVEAFF. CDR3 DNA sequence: TGTGCCATCAGTGAGGGGACAGGGGTTGAAGCTTTCTTT.

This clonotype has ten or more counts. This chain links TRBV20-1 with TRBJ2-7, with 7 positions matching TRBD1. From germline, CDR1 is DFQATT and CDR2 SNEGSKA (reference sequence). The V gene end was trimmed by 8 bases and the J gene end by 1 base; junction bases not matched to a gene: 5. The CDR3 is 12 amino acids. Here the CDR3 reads CSRTGASYEQYF. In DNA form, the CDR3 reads TGCAGTCGGACAGGAGCTTCCTACGAGCAGTACTTC.

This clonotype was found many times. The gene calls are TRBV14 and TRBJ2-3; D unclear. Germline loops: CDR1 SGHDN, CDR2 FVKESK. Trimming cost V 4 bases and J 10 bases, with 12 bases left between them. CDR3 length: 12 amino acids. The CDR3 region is CASSRWTEAQYF. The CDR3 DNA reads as TGTGCCAGCAGCCGATGGACCGAGGCGCAGTATTTT.